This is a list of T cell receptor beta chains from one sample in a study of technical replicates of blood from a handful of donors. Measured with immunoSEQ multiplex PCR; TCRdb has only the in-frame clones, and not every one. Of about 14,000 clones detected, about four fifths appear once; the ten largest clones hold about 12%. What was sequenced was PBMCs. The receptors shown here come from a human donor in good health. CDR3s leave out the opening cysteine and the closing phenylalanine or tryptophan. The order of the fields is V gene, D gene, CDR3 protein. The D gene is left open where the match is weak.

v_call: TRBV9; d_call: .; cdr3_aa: ASSPGGSGNYNEQF
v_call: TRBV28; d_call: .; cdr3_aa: ASSWDKKAAF
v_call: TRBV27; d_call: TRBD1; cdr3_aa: ASSTGRGLHQPQH
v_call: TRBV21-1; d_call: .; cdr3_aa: ASSPRASSYNEQF
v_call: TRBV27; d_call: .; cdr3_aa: ASRIQGYNEQF
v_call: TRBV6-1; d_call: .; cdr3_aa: ASSEGPGQETQY
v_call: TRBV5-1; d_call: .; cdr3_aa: ASRGSPNTGELF
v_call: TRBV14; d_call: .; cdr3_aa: ASSQGSSGANVLT
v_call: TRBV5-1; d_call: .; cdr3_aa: ASSFSQGDGYT
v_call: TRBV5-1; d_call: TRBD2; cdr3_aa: ASSLVLAESNEQF
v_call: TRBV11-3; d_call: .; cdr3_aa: ASSLSGQGNTEAF
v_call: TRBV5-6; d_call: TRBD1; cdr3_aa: ASSYRGRDGYT
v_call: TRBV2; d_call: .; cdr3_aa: ASGERVETQY
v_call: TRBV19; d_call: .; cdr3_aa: ASSIAGSSYNEQF
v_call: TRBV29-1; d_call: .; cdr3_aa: SVSTAYSYNEQF
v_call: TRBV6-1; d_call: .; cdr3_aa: ASSEASRETQY
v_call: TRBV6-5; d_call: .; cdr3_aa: ASSRYSAGEQF
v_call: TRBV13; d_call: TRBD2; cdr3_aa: ASSIAGKYNEQF
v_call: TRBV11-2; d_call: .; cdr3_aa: ASSPTLNTEAF
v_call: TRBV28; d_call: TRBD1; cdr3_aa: ASRGQGGQPQH
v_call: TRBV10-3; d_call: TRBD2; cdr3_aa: AISTSGSSYNEQF
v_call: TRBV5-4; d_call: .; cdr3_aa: ASSLAREEAF
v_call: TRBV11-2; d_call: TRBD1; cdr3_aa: ASSLAGTAFGYT
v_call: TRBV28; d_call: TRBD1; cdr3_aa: ASSRDRGGYGYT
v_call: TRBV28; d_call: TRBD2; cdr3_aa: ASGRPGGGNEQF
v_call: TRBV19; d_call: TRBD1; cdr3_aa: ASSPPLGQGGTDTQY
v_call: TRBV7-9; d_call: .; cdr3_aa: ASSFGSKHQPQH
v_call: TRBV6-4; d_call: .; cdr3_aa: ASSLYLDTEAF
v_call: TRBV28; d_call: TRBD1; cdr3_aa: ASNDRVGQPQH
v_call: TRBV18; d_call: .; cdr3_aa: ASSPRAEVYEQY
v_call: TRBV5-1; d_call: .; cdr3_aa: ASSLVFKSYEQY
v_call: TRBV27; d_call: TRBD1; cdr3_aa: ASSSLGTGGTETQY
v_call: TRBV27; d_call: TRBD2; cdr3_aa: ASRLADTYEQY
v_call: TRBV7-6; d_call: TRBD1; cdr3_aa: ASSTGTGAGNTIY
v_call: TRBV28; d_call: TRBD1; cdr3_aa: ASSSHTGGTDGYT
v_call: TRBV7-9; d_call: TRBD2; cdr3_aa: ASSLTSGAYNEQF
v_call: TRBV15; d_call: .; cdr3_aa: ATSRDYLGTQY
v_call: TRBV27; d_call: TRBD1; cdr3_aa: ASSFGGTGGGRELF
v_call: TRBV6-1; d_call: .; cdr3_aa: ASSEAVSDEQF
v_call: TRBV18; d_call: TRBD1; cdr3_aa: ASSPTTSGTDGYT
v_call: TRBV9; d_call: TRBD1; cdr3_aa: ASSRGQGATEAF
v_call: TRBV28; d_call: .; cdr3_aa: ASSSPRLAVFDYEQY
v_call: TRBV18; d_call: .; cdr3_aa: ASSPIGSSDTEAF
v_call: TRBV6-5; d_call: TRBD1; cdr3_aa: ASRTGQTYEQY
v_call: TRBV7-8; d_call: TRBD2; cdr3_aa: ASSQMGLAVYNEQF
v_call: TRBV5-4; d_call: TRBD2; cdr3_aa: ASSVGIAGGTPNTGELF
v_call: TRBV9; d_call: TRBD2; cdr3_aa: ASSVTSGSYNEQF
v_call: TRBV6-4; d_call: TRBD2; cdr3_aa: ASSAVAGEGRETQY
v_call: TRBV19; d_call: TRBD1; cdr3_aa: ASSIDRSGQRSNQPQH
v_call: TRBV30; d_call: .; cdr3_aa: AWRSVQETQY
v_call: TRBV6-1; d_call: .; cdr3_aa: ASKQQDYGYT
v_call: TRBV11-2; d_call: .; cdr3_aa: ASSLGPRRDYEQY
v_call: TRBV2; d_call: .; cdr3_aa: ASTLQGRLTEAF
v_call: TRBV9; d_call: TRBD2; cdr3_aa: ASSARRGLAGQETQY
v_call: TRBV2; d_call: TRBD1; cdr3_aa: ASTLGQGNQPQH